This T cell receptor beta chain emerged from a study of vaccination effects on CD4 cells after COVID-19. Notes on the study in general: Marked clonal contraction of infection- and vaccine-induced clones was seen late after vaccination.

In regard to this clone: Its antigen is currently unknown.

The germline V gene has CDR1 SQVTM and CDR2 ANQGSEA. Trimming removed 4 bases from V and 5 bases from J, with 14 bases in between. This CDR3 region has 13 residues. The method was immunoSEQ multiplex PCR; TCRdb's version includes in-frame clones alone and lacks a portion of them. The sample has under 80,000 clones, about 74% seen once; the top ten hold 1.5% to 2%. ViraFEST assay sequencing came after antigen-specific CD4+ T cells were expanded with viral peptide pools. CD4+ T cells were isolated after 10 days of culture. Vaccinees lacked prior SARS-CoV-2 infection and tested negative for nucleocapsid antibodies.

The source of this sequence is a human donor who received a COVID-19 vaccine. The V and J genes are TRBV29-1 and TRBJ2-5; D may be TRBD1 or TRBD2 (5 bases each). The starting material was CD4+ T cells from PBMCs cultured with HCoV-229E spike peptides, obtained before COVID-19 vaccination. The CDR3 protein is CSVGGFQGETQYF. In nucleotides, the CDR3 is TGCAGCGTTGGCGGGTTTCAGGGTGAGACCCAGTACTTC.